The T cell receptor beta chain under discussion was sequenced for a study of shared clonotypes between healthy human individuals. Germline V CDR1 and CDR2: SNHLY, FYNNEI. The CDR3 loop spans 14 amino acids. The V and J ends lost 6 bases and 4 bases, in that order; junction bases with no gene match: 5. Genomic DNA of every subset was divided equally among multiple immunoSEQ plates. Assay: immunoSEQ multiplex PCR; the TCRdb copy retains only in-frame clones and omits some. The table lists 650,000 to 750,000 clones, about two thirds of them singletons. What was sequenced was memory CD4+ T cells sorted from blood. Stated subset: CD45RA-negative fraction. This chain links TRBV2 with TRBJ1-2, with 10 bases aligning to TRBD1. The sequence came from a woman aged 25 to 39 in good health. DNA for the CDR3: TGTGCCAGCAGCGGGACAGGGGACTCCTATGGCTACACCTTC. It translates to CASSGTGDSYGYTF.